This T cell receptor (beta chain) was retrieved from a study of regulatory T cells in long-lasting Graves disease. Turning to the study itself: Less than 3 months of antithyroid drugs had been taken by newly diagnosed Graves' patients. Findings and limits, study-wide: Sample size was small, which may have lowered accuracy.

Time point reported: newly diagnosed GD, antithyroid drugs for less than 3 months. RNA isolated from PBMCs was used to make the TCR library. Concerning this clonotype itself: What it binds is unknown.

iRepertoire HTBI primers and Arm-PCR of CDR3 regions built TCR beta libraries. TCRdb re-derived calls from the multiplex PCR reads in MiXCR, one entry per CDR3 protein. Counted here are some 500,000 distinct CDR3 sequences, around an eighth occurring once; the ten biggest clones make up roughly a tenth. The germline V gene has CDR1 MGHDK and CDR2 SYGVNS. V shed 9 bases, J shed 5 bases, and the junction held 8 bases outside the gene matches. This CDR3 has 14 residues. The same data also went into a second study, on T cells in Graves' hyperthyroidism and ophthalmopathy. Turning to that study: Most thyroid clonotypes that were expanded above 0.001 also turned up in blood.

This TCR was recovered from a man in his thirties or forties with Graves disease. Sequencing was performed on peripheral blood mononuclear cells (PBMCs), taken at new diagnosis, from a patient treated with antithyroid drugs. The rearrangement joins TRBV25-1 to TRBJ1-2, with 11 bases aligning to TRBD1. The CDR3 nucleotides read TGTGCCAGTCTCCCCCGGGACAGGGGGTATGGCTACACCTTC. It is translated as CASLPRDRGYGYTF.